What follows is one TCR beta chain and its context. Its antigen specificity is not known. Per-base quality was not reported, and no clone a single base away is much larger than it. Reading the germline V gene (reference sequence) gives CDR1 GTSNPN and CDR2 SVGIG. Including the terminal cysteine and phenylalanine, the CDR3 comprises 11 residues. Of all the DNA, just the CDR3 is kept, 33 bases in frame from base 1. The junction shows trimming of 1 base on V and 12 bases on J, plus 12 bases between the germline ends. This sample is drawn from a study of cytomegalovirus exposure and HLA in healthy donors (dated by TCRdb to the late 2010s). General notes on the study: According to an earlier analysis of around 600 of the donors, about 170 million T cells yielded 95 million to 140 million unique TCR beta sequences and around 280 Gb of sequence data. Approximately 310 gigabases of sequencing data and tens of millions of unique TCR sequences were included in an early release covering over 600 HLA-typed donors. Of the 300 to 450 genotyped donors, about 80% fell in the genetic ancestry cluster associated with self-reported Caucasian donors. The study was designed to test whether signatures of past pathogen exposure could be identified by cataloging public T cell receptors. Using immunosequencing, the study profiled T cell repertoires from 666 subjects and related those repertoires to cytomegalovirus serostatus. In addition to the first cohort of roughly 700 subjects, a separate validation cohort of some 120 different subjects was used. To predict cytomegalovirus infection status, the study combined high-throughput TCR immunosequencing, statistical association of individual TCRs with disease status, and machine learning. A later analysis re-examined previously published TCR beta repertoires from more than 600 donors and added high-resolution HLA genotyping to investigate patterns of TCR occurrence. In the later analysis, no new phenotypic data were used to find candidate immune exposures; instead, reliance was placed on TCR beta sequences and their occurrence across donors. An earlier analysis of around 540 of the donors applied high-throughput TCR beta sequencing to assess whether each TCR beta V gene segment acted as functional or pseudogenic. Donor age, sex, ethnicity and CMV serostatus were compiled together with the repertoire data. A later genetic analysis took genome-wide SNP genotypes for about 65% of the roughly 670 donors and used that subset as a discovery cohort. All discovery cohort repertoires had been generated on a single sequencing platform. HLA typing included class I and class II loci at four-digit resolution. The number of donors typed differed by locus, with roughly 629-640 for A, B, C, DRB1 and DQB1, approximately 500 for DQA1, 600 to 610 for DPA1, and over 400 for DPB1. Several DR-DQ haplotypes were handled as single units for association and clustering because linkage in the cohort was strong. Across roughly 420 genotyped donors of the cohort, an average of about 250,000 unique TCR beta nucleotide sequences per donor were sequenced, and approximately 17% of those sequences were non-productive. Broad study findings and their caveats: The study gave a list of about 150 TCR beta chains associated with cytomegalovirus. Most CMV-associated TCR beta chains appeared to be HLA-restricted in a later analysis, and the HLA associations seemed to be driven largely by CMV exposure. In a later genetic analysis, fewer N-insertions in productive TCRs were reported among donors in an Asian-associated ancestry cluster than the roughly 700-donor mean. A later genetic analysis associated a missense DCLRE1C variant with V-gene and J-gene trimming of TCR beta chains, and an independent cohort replicated the association. The only immune exposure information available for the cohort was CMV serostatus. Compared with equally common non-associated chains, HLA-associated TCR beta chains in a later analysis were more clonally expanded and had lower generation probabilities. Linkage disequilibrium might explain the correlated functional status among segregating V segments, but an unknown experimental factor could not be ruled out. In a later analysis, several top co-occurrence clusters were reported to appear linked to parvovirus B19, influenza, CMV and Epstein-Barr virus. A group of highly shared sequence variants was considered likely to be a technical artifact of the sequencing pipeline. Some IMGT-functional V segments, including TRBV6-2 and TRBV6-3, could not be distinguished by the 87-base-pair reads and were therefore excluded. Only TCR beta chains were sequenced in this cohort, and the absence of alpha or paired-chain data limited detectable features. Most TCR sequences were seen in very few donors, while some public TCRs were found in many individuals. A later analysis associated 15,000 to 20,000 TCR beta sequences with specific HLA alleles at a false discovery rate of 0.05. Presence/absence analyses assumed roughly uniform sequencing depth across donors, an assumption that may not hold. Because HLA typing was unavailable for some donors at each locus, only the typed subset was used in association tests. Assigning TCR associations to individual alleles was difficult when HLA alleles, especially DR and DQ, strongly co-occurred. In vitro tests confirmed that a few of the cytomegalovirus-associated TCR beta chains recognize cytomegalovirus antigens. Because counts were too low, about 17 rarely observed V segments, including chromosome 9 orphons, were excluded from the earlier analysis of 587 of the donors. The authors suggested that the approach could potentially be extended to other disease states and immunological phenotypes. The classifier was reported to diagnose cytomegalovirus status with high specificity and sensitivity in both the original cohort and the validation cohort. In an earlier analysis of 587 of the donors, most TCR beta V segments appeared in productive rearrangements about 87% or about 30% of the time, broadly matching IMGT annotations. A further reported finding was that TCR beta sequences accurately predicted the HLA-A and HLA-B alleles for most subjects in the first cohort. In a later analysis, TCR association rates were found to vary across HLA loci, with the most associated TCRs seen for DRB1 alleles and the fewest for HLA-C alleles.

The cohort consisted of 600 or so healthy bone marrow donors. Cohort members were all nominally healthy when sampled, although unrecorded immune exposures were likely present. The donor was CMV seropositive and belonged to the group of about 290 seropositive cohort members. A peripheral blood sample was collected from each donor, and TCR beta sequencing was performed on peripheral blood mononuclear cells. The Qiagen DNeasy Blood Extraction Kit was used to extract genomic DNA from the blood cell samples. The library was obtained by the immunoSEQ multiplex PCR assay. The multiplex PCR relied on a mix of 60 forward primers for TCR Vbeta segments and 13 reverse primers for TCR Jbeta segments. The CDR3 region of rearranged TCR beta genes was amplified from genomic DNA with a multiplex PCR assay. Amplified TCR beta libraries were sequenced as 87-base-pair reads on the Illumina HiSeq System. In the source study's methods: In a later analysis, tens of millions of unique TCR beta chains were counted across the 650 to 750 repertoires, and around 10 million of these chains were shared by at least two donors. Raw reads were error-corrected and collapsed into unique sequences with a nearest-neighbor algorithm that merged closely related sequences to remove PCR and sequencing errors. To assign V, D and J gene segments, CDR3 sequences were aligned to IMGT reference sequences. For a sequence to be retained, a match of at least six nucleotides to both a V gene segment and a J gene segment was required. Rearrangements were classified as productive when the CDR3 lacked stop codons and remained in frame with V and J, and all other rearrangements were classified as non-productive. Following IMGT convention, CDR3 was defined as the stretch from the second conserved V-encoded cysteine to the conserved J-encoded phenylalanine. Sequences without an unambiguous match to a single V gene segment were excluded from the earlier analysis of 450 to 750 of the donors. In an earlier analysis of roughly 500 of the donors, V segments were called functional above 56.7% productive rearrangements and were called segregating when the between-donor standard deviation exceeded 5%. To diagnose cytomegalovirus status from the catalog of TCR beta chain sequences, a statistical classification framework was built. In a later analysis, TCR nucleotide sequences were compared against IMGT/GENE-DB human TR gene sequences so that V and J genes could be assigned. The TCRdist pipeline was used in a later analysis to assign CDR3 sequences and most-parsimonious VDJ recombination scenarios. In a later analysis, each TCR beta chain was defined by its CDR3 amino acid sequence together with its V-gene family, and reads lacking a unique V-gene family were excluded. A later analysis removed 592 highly shared, low-generation-probability nucleotide sequences to deal with suspected cross-contamination and a sequencing artifact. In a later analysis, a clonal expansion index was calculated for each public chain from normalized within-repertoire ranks of inferred template counts. A later analysis computed generation probabilities with a VDJ recombination model fitted to out-of-frame rearrangements, and checked the results against IGoR. In a later analysis, TCR-TCR, TCR-HLA and TCR-CMV co-occurrence was scored with hypergeometric tests, and a repertoire-size bias correction was applied to TCR pairs. In a later analysis, false discovery rates were estimated by permuting HLA or CMV assignments 20 times. In a later analysis, co-occurring TCRs were grouped using DBSCAN, and TCRdist sequence similarity was added for clustering within HLA-allele-positive subsets. Co-occurrence clustering excluded repertoires with fewer than 30,000 or more than 120,000 public chains, plus five with anomalous nucleotide sharing. In TCRdb, the immuneACCESS table is reduced to in-frame sequences with V and J assigned. These tables do not hold every clone; where another copy was compared, an unresolved V gene accounts for under half, and the others remain unexplained. That table is the source of V, J and clone size, and D and trimming were worked out from the DNA. This sample gives approximately 73,000 clones in total; less than 75% of them show up just once. The ten largest clonotypes hold 5% to 6% of the sample.

The TCR comes from a man aged 30-40 years in good health and CMV-seropositive. The chain employs TRBV30 and TRBJ1-2; TRBD1 might be the D gene, on 5 matching bases. Sequences were obtained from PBMCs. The DNA is TGTGCCTGGAGTGGGGCGGGGGAGGACACCTTC. The resulting protein is CAWSGAGEDTF.